The rows below give T cell receptor beta chains drawn from one sample of a study of vaccination effects on CD4 cells after COVID-19. Only in-frame clones appear in the TCRdb table, and some are missing; sequencing was by immunoSEQ multiplex PCR. Of 47,000 or so clones in the sample, about 70% were seen once. These receptors have no identified antigens. Sequenced material: CD4+ T cells from PBMCs cultured without peptide, taken after COVID-19 vaccination. These receptors all come from a human donor who received a COVID-19 vaccine. CDR3s include the opening cysteine and the closing phenylalanine or tryptophan. The D gene is left open where the match is weak. Only some rows state a clone size, as once, few, many or a class for expanded clones.

cdr3_aa cdr3_nt v_call cdr3_length clone_size d_call j_call
CASRWTGNEKLFF TGCGCCAGCAGATGGACAGGGAATGAAAAACTGTTTTTT TRBV5-1 13 once TRBD1 TRBJ1-4
CASSLSPSSSYEQYF TGTGCCAGCAGTTTATCGCCGTCCAGTTCCTACGAGCAGTACTTC TRBV27 15 - - TRBJ2-7
CASTTTSGIETQYF TGCGCCAGCACCACGACTAGCGGAATAGAGACCCAGTACTTC TRBV10-2 14 - TRBD2 TRBJ2-5
CASSQYTSGNEQFF TGTGCCAGCAGCCAATATACTAGCGGGAATGAGCAGTTCTTC TRBV3-1/TRBV3-2 14 - TRBD2 TRBJ2-1
CASSENTSGMGNEQFF TGTGCCAGCAGTGAAAACACTAGCGGGATGGGCAATGAGCAGTTCTTC TRBV2 16 - TRBD2 TRBJ2-1
CASSPSEWGEQFF TGTGCCAGCTCCCCGTCGGAATGGGGTGAGCAGTTCTTC TRBV14 13 - - TRBJ2-1
CASSEVMVPYSNQPQHF TGTGCCAGCAGTGAAGTTATGGTACCCTATAGCAATCAGCCCCAGCATTTT TRBV6-1 17 - - TRBJ1-5
CASSEGGGQGARQFF TGCGCCAGCAGTGAGGGGGGGGGACAGGGGGCCAGGCAGTTCTTC TRBV10-1 15 - TRBD1 TRBJ2-1
CASSETGLGTYNEQFF TGTGCCAGCAGTGAAACGGGACTAGGGACCTACAATGAGCAGTTCTTC TRBV2 16 - TRBD2 TRBJ2-1
CASSGLADPSDTQYF TGCGCCAGCAGCGGACTAGCGGACCCTTCAGATACGCAGTATTTT TRBV5-1 15 once TRBD2 TRBJ2-3
CASSRGQGERNTEAFF TGTGCCAGCAGCCGTGGACAGGGCGAGAGGAACACTGAAGCTTTCTTT TRBV7-9 16 - TRBD1 TRBJ1-1
CASRGSTGGMPNYGYTF TGTGCCAGCAGGGGGTCGACAGGGGGAATGCCTAACTATGGCTACACCTTC TRBV27 17 - TRBD1 TRBJ1-2
CASSSGTGPYEQYF TGTGCCAGCTCATCCGGGACAGGCCCCTACGAGCAGTACTTC TRBV18 14 few TRBD1 TRBJ2-7
CSVATGFDEQYF TGCAGCGTTGCTACAGGATTCGACGAGCAGTACTTC TRBV29-1 12 - - TRBJ2-7
CASSWGPNTEAFF TGCGCCAGCAGCTGGGGACCGAACACTGAAGCTTTCTTT TRBV5-1 13 few - TRBJ1-1
CASSRRTGSSNEQFF TGTGCCAGTAGTCGCCGGACAGGGTCGAGTAATGAGCAGTTCTTC TRBV19 15 - TRBD1 TRBJ2-1
CASSVGASGLYEQYF TGTGCCAGCAGCGTGGGGGCTAGCGGACTTTACGAGCAGTACTTC TRBV9 15 - - TRBJ2-7
CASSQLITGERETQYF TGCGCCAGCAGTCAATTAATTACAGGGGAAAGAGAGACCCAGTACTTC TRBV23-1 16 - TRBD1 TRBJ2-5
CASSRTGTTDSQYF TGTGCCAGCAGCCGGACCGGGACGACTGATTCGCAGTATTTT TRBV3-1/TRBV3-2 14 - - TRBJ2-3
CASSDTDAETQYF TGTGCCAGCAGTGATACCGACGCGGAGACCCAGTACTTC TRBV2 13 - - TRBJ2-5
CAISEWDRHGYTF TGTGCCATCAGTGAATGGGACAGGCATGGCTACACCTTC TRBV10-3 13 - TRBD1 TRBJ1-2
CASGLDRSPYGYTF TGTGCCAGCGGCCTCGACAGGTCCCCCTATGGCTACACCTTC TRBV6-5 14 - - TRBJ1-2